The 30 T cell receptor beta chains given below trace back to one sample, sequenced in a study of cytomegalovirus exposure and HLA in healthy donors. Method: immunoSEQ multiplex PCR; TCRdb's copy keeps in-frame clones and lacks some. Among 75,000 to 90,000 clones listed, approximately 95% were seen once. Sample: PBMCs. The receptor source for this set is a man aged 18 to 30 in good health and CMV-seropositive.

The chain joins TRBV18 to TRBJ2-1, with TRBD1 matching 9 bases. V dropped 5 bases and J dropped 5; count of bases not matched to a gene: 7. This CDR3 has 15 residues. Germline CDR1 and CDR2: KGHSH and LQKENI. The CDR3 nucleotides read TGTGCCAGCTCAAAGGACAGGGGTCACAACAATGAGCAGTTCTTC. Protein: CASSKDRGHNNEQFF.

Only one count was recorded for this clone. J is TRBJ1-2 and V is TRBV7-6; tentative D call: TRBD1 (6 bases). The CDR3 spans 13 residues. The V gene's germline CDR1 is SGHVS and CDR2 FNYEAQ. The V gene lost 2 bases and the J gene lost 5 bases, with 9 bases spanning the gap. The CDR3, as DNA: TGTGCCAGCAGCTTATTTACAGGGTATGGCTACACCTTC. Translation gives CASSLFTGYGYTF.

The chain carries TRBV6-6 and TRBJ2-2, with D tentatively TRBD1 (5 bases). The CDR3 runs 13 residues. V dropped 6 bases and J dropped 4 bases, with 9 bases sitting between them. Germline CDR1 reads MNHNY; CDR2 reads SVGAGI (reference sequence). The CDR3 spells CASRRQSTGELFF. The DNA for the CDR3 is TGTGCCAGCAGGAGACAGTCCACCGGGGAGCTGTTTTTT.

This clone was seen only once. The DNA for the CDR3 is TGTGCCACCAGCGGGGCAGTGTCCTACGAGCAGTACTTC. It translates to CATSGAVSYEQYF. V is TRBV15 and J is TRBJ2-7, with a possible D match to TRBD1 (5 bases). CDR1 and CDR2 (germline): LNHNV, YYDKDF (reference sequence). V lost 5 bases and J 1 base, leaving 9 bases between the germline ends. The CDR3 is 13 amino acids. The whole variable domain, remainder taken from reference TRBV15 and TRBJ2-7, is DAMVIQNPRYQVTQFGKPVTLSCSQTLNHNVMYWYQQKSSQAPKLLFHYYDKDFNNEADTPDNFQSRRPNTSFCFLDIRSPGLGDTAMYLCATSGAVSYEQYFGPGTRLTVT.

CDR3 residues: CASSLLYSGPLSYEQYF. CDR3 in DNA: TGTGCCAGCAGCTTGTTATATAGCGGGCCGCTTTCCTACGAGCAGTACTTC. J is TRBJ2-7 and V is TRBV4-2, with TRBD2 matching over 7 bases. The CDR3 consists of 17 residues. V shed 5 bases, J shed 1 base, and the junction held 14 bases outside the gene matches. CDR1 LGHNA and CDR2 YNFKEQ come from the germline V gene.

The chain couples TRBV5-1 to TRBJ2-2; the D is unclear. Trimming cost V 3 bases and J 6 bases, with 6 bases left between them. CDR3 size: 12 residues. Germline values: CDR1 SGHRS, CDR2 YFSETQ. CDR3 coding DNA: TGCGCCAGCAGCTCGTCCGCCGGGGAGCTGTTTTTT. This gives the protein CASSSSAGELFF. Supplemented by reference TRBV5-1 and TRBJ2-2, the full variable domain reads KAGVTQTPRYLIKTRGQQVTLSCSPISGHRSVSWYQQTPGQGLQFLFEYFSETQRNKGNFPGRFSGRQFSNSRSEMNVSTLELGDSALYLCASSSSAGELFFGEGSRLTVL.

The chain links TRBV7-2 to TRBJ2-3; D unresolved. CDR3 length equals 12 residues. The germline CDR1 and CDR2 sequences are SGHTA and FQGNSA. Trimming pared 4 bases from V and 6 bases from J, leaving 8 bases between. CDR3 region: CASSSLVDTQYF. The DNA of the CDR3 is TGTGCCAGCAGCTCTTTAGTGGATACGCAGTATTTT.

This chain connects TRBV19 to TRBJ2-5, with D maybe TRBD2 (6 bases). The germline V and J ends were trimmed by 5 bases and 2 bases, with 12 bases remaining between them. The CDR3 contains 14 residues. From germline, CDR1 is LNHDA and CDR2 SQIVND (reference sequence). CDR3 residues: CASSGGNRQETQYF. The CDR3 region has the DNA TGTGCCAGTAGTGGGGGGAATAGACAAGAGACCCAGTACTTC.

The chain recombines TRBV28 with TRBJ2-5; D is ambiguous. The CDR3 is 15 amino acids. CDR1 and CDR2 from the germline V gene are MDHEN and SYDVKM. Trimming stripped 5 bases from V and 6 bases from J, with 19 bases between. As DNA, the CDR3 is TGTGCCAGCAGTGCGGTAGTCGAGCCTGAGAAGACCCAGTACTTC. Residues: CASSAVVEPEKTQYF.

The chain carries TRBV28 and TRBJ2-7; D unresolved. CDR3 length equals 12 residues. Germline CDR1 is MDHEN and CDR2 is SYDVKM. Trimming cost V 5 bases and J 3 bases, with 8 bases left between them. In nucleotides, the CDR3 is TGTGCCAGCAGTACCACTTACTACGAGCAGTACTTC. This codes for CASSTTYYEQYF.

The chain is built from TRBV18 and TRBJ2-5, with D possibly TRBD1 on 8 matching bases. V was shortened by 0 bases and J by 3 bases, with 17 bases between the two germline ends. This CDR3 is 17 amino acids long. In germline, CDR1 is KGHSH, CDR2 LQKENI. The chain's CDR3 is CASSPPRGQGGEETQYF. CDR3 DNA sequence: TGTGCCAGCTCACCACCGCGAGGACAGGGAGGGGAAGAGACCCAGTACTTC.

The V and J genes are TRBV18 and TRBJ2-7; D is perhaps TRBD1 (6 bases). The CDR3 is 13 residues long. Trimming stripped 3 bases from V and 5 bases from J, with 11 bases between. Germline V lookup: CDR1 KGHSH, CDR2 LQKENI. CDR3 DNA sequence: TGTGCCAGCTCACCCGGGACATTCGACGAGCAGTACTTC. It specifies CASSPGTFDEQYF.

This clone was detected only once. The chain joins TRBV6-6 to TRBJ1-2; D is ambiguous. Germline CDR1 reads MNHNY; CDR2 reads SVGAGI (reference sequence). The CDR3 consists of 15 residues. Trimming shortened V by 7 bases and J by 7 bases, and 22 bases separated the two germline ends. In nucleotides, the CDR3 is TGTGCCAGCAATTCAGGAGCGGGGTCCGGGAGTGGCTACACCTTC. Its protein is CASNSGAGSGSGYTF.

The CDR3 DNA reads TGTGCCTGGAGTGGTAGACAGTGGAGCACTGAAGCTTTCTTT. Translation: CAWSGRQWSTEAFF. The gene calls are TRBV30 and TRBJ1-1; D possibly corresponds to TRBD1 (5 bases). The germline CDR1 and CDR2 sequences are GTSNPN and SVGIG (reference sequence). The CDR3 sequence is 14 residues long. V was clipped by 1 base and J by 4 bases, with 13 bases between them.

V is TRBV18 and J is TRBJ2-5; D may be TRBD2 (5 bases). Per germline, CDR1 KGHSH and CDR2 LQKENI. The V end lost 0 bases, the J end lost 2 bases, and 10 bases lay between the germline ends. The CDR3 has 15 residues. The DNA for the CDR3 is TGTGCCAGCTCACCACCGGGAGCCGGACAAGAGACCCAGTACTTC. Its translation: CASSPPGAGQETQYF.

Here the CDR3 reads CASSSEVFDRVTTEAFF. In DNA, the CDR3 is TGTGCCAGCAGCTCAGAGGTGTTTGACAGGGTGACCACTGAAGCTTTCTTT. The chain has TRBV7-9 and TRBJ1-1; TRBD1 aligns across 7 bases. Trimming at V came to 4 bases and at J to 4 bases, leaving 15 bases not matched to a gene. This CDR3 is built from 17 residues. Per germline, CDR1 SEHNR and CDR2 FQNEAQ (reference sequence).

This clone appeared once. The V call is TRBV9, the J call TRBJ1-3; D call uncertain. The CDR3 is made up of 12 amino acids. Trimming removed 3 bases from V and 4 bases from J, with 5 bases in between. The germline CDR1 and CDR2 sequences are SGDLS and YYNGEE. The CDR3 region is CASSEPGNTIYF. Written as DNA, the CDR3 is TGTGCCAGCAGCGAGCCCGGAAACACCATATATTTT.

The chain uses TRBV6-1 and TRBJ2-2, with TRBD2 matching 9 bases. V shed 6 bases and J 6 bases; nucleotides not matched to a gene: 5. CDR3 length: 14 amino acids. Germline CDR1 reads MNHNS; CDR2 reads SASEGT. This CDR3 is CASRPSGRPGELFF. The CDR3 region has the DNA TGTGCCAGCAGACCGAGCGGGAGGCCCGGGGAGCTGTTTTTT.

This chain uses TRBV29-1 with TRBJ2-7; 8 nucleotides match TRBD1. Germline V gene sequence: CDR1 SQVTM, CDR2 ANQGSEA. J gave up 2 bases and V 7 bases, and 7 bases lay outside the gene matches. CDR3 length: 13 residues. This chain's CDR3 is CSAGQGVTYEQYF. For the CDR3, the DNA is TGCAGCGCAGGACAGGGAGTAACCTACGAGCAGTACTTC.

The chain employs TRBV4-1 and TRBJ2-1, with D perhaps TRBD2 (6 bases). With 1 base removed from V and 2 bases from J, the gap between germline ends came to 12 bases. The CDR3 consists of 16 residues. The germline CDR1 and CDR2 sequences are MGHRA and YSYEKL. The CDR3 DNA sequence: TGCGCCAGCAGCCAAGGTCAGTGGAGGGCCTACAATGAGCAGTTCTTC. Protein sequence: CASSQGQWRAYNEQFF.

The chain couples TRBV6-1 to TRBJ1-1, with 8 bases identical to TRBD1. Germline lookup yields CDR1 MNHNS and CDR2 SASEGT. The CDR3 loop spans 16 amino acids. Losses at the gene ends were 2 bases for V and 5 bases for J; bases not matched to a gene: 10. In nucleotides, the CDR3 is TGTGCCAGCAGTGAACCACGGACAGGGTGGGGGACTGAAGCTTTCTTT. As protein: CASSEPRTGWGTEAFF.

About this clone itself: This sample includes further DNA sequences coding for the same CDR3. The chain recombines TRBV4-1 with TRBJ2-7, with TRBD1 as a possible D gene (5 bases). V dropped 5 bases and J dropped 2 bases, with 19 bases sitting between them. Per the germline V gene, CDR1 is MGHRA and CDR2 is YSYEKL. The CDR3 loop spans 16 amino acids. The CDR3: CASSASPQGGTYEQYF. The CDR3 bases are TGCGCCAGCAGCGCAAGCCCCCAGGGTGGGACCTACGAGCAGTACTTC.

V usage is TRBV6-5 and J usage is TRBJ2-7; the match to TRBD1 covers 8 bases. Germline trimming cut 8 bases from V and 2 bases from J; bases unmatched to any gene: 2. This CDR3 has 12 residues. Germline loops: CDR1 MNHEY, CDR2 SVGAGI. This CDR3 is CASGTGPYEQYF. In DNA, the CDR3 is TGTGCCAGCGGGACAGGTCCCTACGAGCAGTACTTC.

J is TRBJ2-3 and V is TRBV5-1, with D perhaps matching TRBD1 (7 bases). The germline CDR1 and CDR2 sequences are SGHRS and YFSETQ. V gave up 4 bases and J gave up 2 bases, with 11 bases separating them. The CDR3 is made up of 14 amino acids. CDR3 protein: CASSGGTATDTQYF. The DNA for the CDR3 is TGCGCCAGCAGCGGGGGGACAGCCACAGATACGCAGTATTTT.

This clone was counted a single time. The chain links TRBV9 to TRBJ2-3; 8 bases align to TRBD2. Per germline, CDR1 SGDLS and CDR2 YYNGEE. The CDR3 covers 16 residues. V lost 4 bases, J lost 4 bases, and 11 bases stayed unmatched. The CDR3 region has the DNA TGTGCCAGCAGCCCCCGTATTAGCGGGATTGCAGATACGCAGTATTTT. Translated: CASSPRISGIADTQYF.

The rearrangement links TRBV7-8 to TRBJ2-3, with 13 bases identical to TRBD2. Per the germline V gene, CDR1 is SGHVS and CDR2 is FQNEAQ. With V trimmed by 9 bases and J by 2 bases, 8 bases remained unmatched. CDR3 size: 16 residues. The CDR3 nucleotides read TGTGCCAGTAGCCGGACTAGCGGGAGACACACAGATACGCAGTATTTT. Protein product: CASSRTSGRHTDTQYF.

The chain combines TRBV7-9 with TRBJ2-2, with 12 bases fitting TRBD2. The CDR3 spans 16 residues. J gave up 3 bases and V 1 base, and 0 bases lay outside the gene matches. Germline CDR1 is SEHNR and CDR2 is FQNEAQ (reference sequence). CDR3 bases: TGTGCCAGCAGCTTAGGACTAGCGGGAGACACCGGGGAGCTGTTTTTT. This codes for CASSLGLAGDTGELFF.

V usage is TRBV28 and J usage is TRBJ1-1, with TRBD1 as a possible D gene (6 bases). Germline loops: CDR1 MDHEN, CDR2 SYDVKM. The ends were cut back, 6 bases at V and 1 base at J, with 12 bases in the middle. CDR3 length: 14 residues. The CDR3 nucleotides are TGTGCCAGCAGCCCCGGGACATCGAACACTGAAGCTTTCTTT. It encodes CASSPGTSNTEAFF. The full variable domain, its missing parts supplied by reference TRBV28 and TRBJ1-1, is DVKVTQSSRYLVKRTGEKVFLECVQDMDHENMFWYRQDPGLGLRLIYFSYDVKMKEKGDIPEGYSVSREKKERFSLILESASTNQTSMYLCASSPGTSNTEAFFGQGTRLTVV.

The V and J genes are TRBV7-8 and TRBJ1-1; D gene uncertain. CDR1 and CDR2 (germline): SGHVS, FQNEAQ. V was clipped by 3 bases and J by 0 bases, with 20 bases between them. This CDR3 spans 18 amino acids. This chain's CDR3 is CASSFVVNPRGMNTEAFF. The CDR3 DNA follows: TGTGCCAGCAGCTTTGTTGTGAATCCCCGGGGTATGAACACTGAAGCTTTCTTT.

The V call is TRBV19, the J call TRBJ1-2; tentatively, D is TRBD1 (5 bases). Trimming took 0 bases from V and 9 from J, leaving 14 bases between them. Germline V gene lookup returns CDR1 LNHDA and CDR2 SQIVND (reference sequence). This CDR3 contains 14 residues. This chain's CDR3 is CASSIDREGRSYTF. In DNA form, the CDR3 reads TGTGCCAGTAGTATAGACAGGGAGGGGAGAAGCTACACCTTC.